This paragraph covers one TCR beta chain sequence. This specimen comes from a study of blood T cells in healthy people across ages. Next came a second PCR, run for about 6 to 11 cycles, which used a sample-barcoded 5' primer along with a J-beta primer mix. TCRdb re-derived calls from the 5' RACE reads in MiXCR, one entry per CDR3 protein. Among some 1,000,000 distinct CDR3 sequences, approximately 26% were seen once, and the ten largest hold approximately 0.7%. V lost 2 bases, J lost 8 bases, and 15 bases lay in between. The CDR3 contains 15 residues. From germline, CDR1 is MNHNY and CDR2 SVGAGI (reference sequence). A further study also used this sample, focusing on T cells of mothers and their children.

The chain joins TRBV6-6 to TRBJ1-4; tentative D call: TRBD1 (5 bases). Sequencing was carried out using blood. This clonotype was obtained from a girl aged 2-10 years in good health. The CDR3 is CASSYEEGLGEKLFF. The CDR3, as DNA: TGTGCCAGCAGTTACGAGGAGGGGCTTGGGGAAAAACTGTTTTTT.